This T cell receptor (beta chain) was observed in a study of blood T cells in healthy people across ages (dated by TCRdb to about 2015). For the study in its entirety: In model experiments, template switching captured roughly one uniquely barcoded TCR beta cDNA molecule for every two T cells. Four age groups were formed from the donors: young (average approximately 15 years), middle-aged (roughly 38), aged (roughly 59) and long-lived (82). To track age-related changes in TCR beta repertoire diversity, the study relied on deep sequencing normalized with unique cDNA molecular identifiers. Two additional independent replicas of 1 million unique cDNA reads from the same blood draw were analyzed for two donors (one aged 18 to 29 and one aged 80 or older). To avoid experimental bias, donors of different ages were randomly spread across the sequencing lanes.

Receptors were amplified or captured by 5' RACE. Instrument used: Illumina HiSeq 2500. A second PCR of roughly 6 to 11 cycles was run with a J-beta primer mix and a sample-barcoded 5' primer. Each TCR beta cDNA molecule received a unique molecular identifier from a template-switch 5' adaptor carrying 12 random nucleotides. At least 3 million CDR3-containing paired-end reads were obtained from each sample. First-strand cDNA synthesis was performed from all RNA using the Mint cDNA synthesis kit, with priming by a TRBC-specific oligonucleotide. After uracil-DNA glycosylase treatment, a first 18-cycle PCR used universal primers M1SS and BC2_uni_R on all cDNA. In the authors' own workflow: Each sample was normalized by randomly selecting 1 million high-quality reads, each carrying a distinct molecular identifier. Reads sharing molecular identifiers were discarded rather than binned into consensus sequences. MiTCR, run with a Q25 quality threshold and the strictest error-elimination algorithm, handled CDR3 identification, clonotype clustering and error correction. A nonparametric unseen species model with Euler transformation was used to estimate lower-bound total TCR beta diversity. Clones were called with MiXCR by TCRdb after fastp trimmed the public reads at Q25, and only in-frame beta chains were retained. Merged by CDR3 protein, the rows form single entries marked with the most common genes and DNA. The V and J calls were not made by the authors but by TCRdb's processing. The sample yields fewer than 2,000,000 distinct CDR3 sequences; 34% were counted once. The ten largest clonotypes hold approximately 10% of the sample.

Of note for this clonotype: The antigen it binds to is not known. Qualities for individual bases were not recorded, and no much larger clone is one base off.

The study at large found these results: The long-lived group showed more naive CD4+ T cells, fewer expanded clones and increased TCR diversity than the aged group, suggesting age selection. Estimates of total diversity from one million sequenced T cells were regarded as lower bounds and underestimates. As age increased, observed TCR beta diversity per million T cells dropped in a roughly linear way, and a significant reduction was already evident by age 40. Bulk unsorted PBMC profiling prevented conclusive comparison of naive and antigen-experienced compartments. A strong correlation was found between observed TCR beta diversity and the percentage of naive T cells measured by flow cytometry. The CMV infection status of donors was not known, potentially confounding age-related changes in expanded clonotypes.

Including the terminal cysteine and phenylalanine, the CDR3 comprises 18 residues. Solely the CDR3 DNA is kept, with 54 bases framed from the first base. V trim: 8 bases; J trim: 10 bases; unmatched bases: 23. The CDR1 and CDR2 encoded by the germline V gene are SQVTM and ANQGSEA. The donors were about 40 Caucasian individuals from Russia, aged roughly 6 to 100 years, who were systemically healthy. Ten milliliters of peripheral blood were drawn from each donor into EDTA-treated Vacutainer tubes. Ficoll-Paque density-gradient centrifugation was used to isolate PBMCs, with at least 7 million per sample. Total RNA, at least 6 micrograms per sample, was extracted from PBMCs with Trizol reagent. Naive CD45RAhigh/CD27high T cell percentages were measured by flow cytometry on a PBMC aliquot from every donor.

The material sequenced was blood. The V and J segments used are TRBV29-1 and TRBJ1-6, with 10 bases aligning to TRBD1. The receptor was derived from a woman younger than 45 in good health. In nucleotides, the sequence is TGCAGCCCGATGACCCTTAGGGACAGGGGAGGGAATGAATCACCCCTCCACTTT. This sequence encodes CSPMTLRDRGGNESPLHF.